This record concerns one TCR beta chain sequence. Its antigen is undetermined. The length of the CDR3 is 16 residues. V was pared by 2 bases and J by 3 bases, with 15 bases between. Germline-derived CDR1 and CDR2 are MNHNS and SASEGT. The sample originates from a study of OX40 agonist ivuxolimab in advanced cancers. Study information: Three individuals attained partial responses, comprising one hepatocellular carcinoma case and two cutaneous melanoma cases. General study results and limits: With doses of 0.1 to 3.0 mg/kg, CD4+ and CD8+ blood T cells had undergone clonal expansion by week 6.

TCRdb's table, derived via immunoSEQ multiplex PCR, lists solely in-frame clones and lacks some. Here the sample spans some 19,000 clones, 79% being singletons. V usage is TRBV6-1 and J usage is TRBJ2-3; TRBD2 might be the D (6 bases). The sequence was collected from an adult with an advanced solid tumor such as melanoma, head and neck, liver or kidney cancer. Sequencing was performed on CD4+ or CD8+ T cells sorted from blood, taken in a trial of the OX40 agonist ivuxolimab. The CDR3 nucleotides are TGTGCCAGCAGTGAACCGGGCGGACTATCGACAGATACGCAGTATTTT. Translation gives CASSEPGGLSTDTQYF.